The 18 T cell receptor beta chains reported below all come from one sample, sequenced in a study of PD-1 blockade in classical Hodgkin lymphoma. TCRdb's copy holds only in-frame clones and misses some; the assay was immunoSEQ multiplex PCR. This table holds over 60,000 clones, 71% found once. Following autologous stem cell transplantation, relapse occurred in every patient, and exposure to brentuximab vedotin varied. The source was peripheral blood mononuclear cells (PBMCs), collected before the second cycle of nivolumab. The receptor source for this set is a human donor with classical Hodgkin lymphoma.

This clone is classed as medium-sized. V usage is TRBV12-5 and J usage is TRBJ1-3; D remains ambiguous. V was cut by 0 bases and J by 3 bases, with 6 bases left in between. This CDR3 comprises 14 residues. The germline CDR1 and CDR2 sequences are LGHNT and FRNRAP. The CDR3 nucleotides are TGTGCTAGTGGTTTGGTACTCGGTGGAAACACCATATATTTT. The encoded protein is CASGLVLGGNTIYF.

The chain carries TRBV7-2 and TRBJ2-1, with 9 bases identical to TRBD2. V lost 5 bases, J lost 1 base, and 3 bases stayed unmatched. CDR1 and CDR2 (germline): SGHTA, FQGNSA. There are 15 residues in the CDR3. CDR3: CASSPLAGSYNEQFF. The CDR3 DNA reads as TGTGCCAGCAGCCCGCTAGCGGGGTCCTACAATGAGCAGTTCTTC.

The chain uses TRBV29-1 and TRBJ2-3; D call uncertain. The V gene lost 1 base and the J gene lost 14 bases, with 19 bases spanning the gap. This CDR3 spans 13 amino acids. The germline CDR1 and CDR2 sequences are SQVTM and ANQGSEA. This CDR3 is CSVEGQSPNLRYF. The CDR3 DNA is TGCAGCGTTGAAGGCCAGAGCCCAAACCTACGGTATTTT.

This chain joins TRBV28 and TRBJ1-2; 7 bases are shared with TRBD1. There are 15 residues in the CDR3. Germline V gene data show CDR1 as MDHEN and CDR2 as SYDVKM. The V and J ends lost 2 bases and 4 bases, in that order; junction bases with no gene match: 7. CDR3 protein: CASSLQGGWVYGYTF. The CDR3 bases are TGTGCCAGCAGTTTACAGGGGGGGTGGGTCTATGGCTACACCTTC.

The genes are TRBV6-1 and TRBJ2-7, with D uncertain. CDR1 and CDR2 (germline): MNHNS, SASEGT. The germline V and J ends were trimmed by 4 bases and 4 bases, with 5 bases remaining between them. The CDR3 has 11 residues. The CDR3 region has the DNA TGTGCCAGCAGTGGCGAATACGAGCAGTACTTC. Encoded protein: CASSGEYEQYF.

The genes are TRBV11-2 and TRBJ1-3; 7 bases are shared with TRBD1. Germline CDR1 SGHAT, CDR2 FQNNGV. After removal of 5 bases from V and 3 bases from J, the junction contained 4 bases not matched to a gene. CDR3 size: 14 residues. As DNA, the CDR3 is TGTGCCAGCAGCCGCGACAGGGTTGGAAACACCATATATTTT. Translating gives CASSRDRVGNTIYF. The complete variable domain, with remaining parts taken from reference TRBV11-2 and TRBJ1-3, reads EAGVAQSPRYKIIEKRQSVAFWCNPISGHATLYWYQQILGQGPKLLIQFQNNGVVDDSQLPKDRFSAERLKGVDSTLKIQPAKLEDSAVYLCASSRDRVGNTIYFGEGSWLTVV.

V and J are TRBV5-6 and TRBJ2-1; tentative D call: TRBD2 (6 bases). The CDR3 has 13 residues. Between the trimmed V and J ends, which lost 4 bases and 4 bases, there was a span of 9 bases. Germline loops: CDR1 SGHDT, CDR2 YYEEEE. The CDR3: CASSGDFYNEQFF. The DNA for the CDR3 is TGTGCCAGCAGCGGGGACTTTTACAATGAGCAGTTCTTC.

DNA of the CDR3: TGCAGCGGGAGCGGGACTGTAGAGCAGTTCTTC. Amino acids: CSGSGTVEQFF. J is TRBJ2-1 and V is TRBV29-1; 7 bases fit TRBD2. This CDR3 region has 11 residues. Unmatched junction bases numbered 7, after V lost 7 bases and J lost 10 bases. Germline V CDR1 and CDR2: SQVTM, ANQGSEA.

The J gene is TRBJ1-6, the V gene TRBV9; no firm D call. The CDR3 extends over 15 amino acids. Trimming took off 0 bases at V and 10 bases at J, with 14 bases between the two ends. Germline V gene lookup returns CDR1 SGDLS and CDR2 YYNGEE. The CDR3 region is CASSVDGFKGSPLHF. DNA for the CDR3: TGTGCCAGCAGCGTAGATGGGTTTAAAGGATCACCCCTCCACTTT.

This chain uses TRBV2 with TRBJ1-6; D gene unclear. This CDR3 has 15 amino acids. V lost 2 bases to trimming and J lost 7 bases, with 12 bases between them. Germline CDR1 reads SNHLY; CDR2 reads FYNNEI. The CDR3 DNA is TGTGCCAGCAGTGAAAGTCACAGTCCGAATTCACCCCTCCACTTT. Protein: CASSESHSPNSPLHF.

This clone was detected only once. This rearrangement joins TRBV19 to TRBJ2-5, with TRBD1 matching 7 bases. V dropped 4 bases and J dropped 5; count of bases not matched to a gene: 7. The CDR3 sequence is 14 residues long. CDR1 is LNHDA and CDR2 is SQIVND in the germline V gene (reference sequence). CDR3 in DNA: TGTGCCAGTAGTAAAACAGGGGAGTGGGAGACCCAGTACTTC. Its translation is CASSKTGEWETQYF.

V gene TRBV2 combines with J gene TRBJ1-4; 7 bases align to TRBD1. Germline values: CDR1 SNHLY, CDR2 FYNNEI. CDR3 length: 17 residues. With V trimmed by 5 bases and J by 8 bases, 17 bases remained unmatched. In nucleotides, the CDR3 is TGTGCCAGCAGTCTTACCGGGACAGCTTTTTTATGGGAAAAACTGTTTTTT. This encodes CASSLTGTAFLWEKLFF.

This CDR3 is CASMLDRGSYNEQFF. The CDR3 DNA follows: TGTGCCAGCATGCTCGACAGGGGGTCCTACAATGAGCAGTTCTTC. The chain carries TRBV6-6 and TRBJ2-1, with 9 positions matching TRBD1. J lost 1 base, V lost 7 bases, and 5 bases had no gene match. This CDR3 is built from 15 residues. Germline V lookup: CDR1 MNHNY, CDR2 SVGAGI (reference sequence).

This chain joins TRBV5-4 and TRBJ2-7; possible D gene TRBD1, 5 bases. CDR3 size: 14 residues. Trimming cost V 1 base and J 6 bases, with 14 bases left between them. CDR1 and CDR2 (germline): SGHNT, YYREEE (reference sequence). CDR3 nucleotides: TGTGCCAGCAGCTTGTGGGCCGCAAGGGGCGAGCAGTACTTC. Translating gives CASSLWAARGEQYF.

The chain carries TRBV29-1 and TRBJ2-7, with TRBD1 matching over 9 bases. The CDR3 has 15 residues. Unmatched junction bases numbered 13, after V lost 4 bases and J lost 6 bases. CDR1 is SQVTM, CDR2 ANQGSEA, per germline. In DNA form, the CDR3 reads TGCAGCGTTGGCCGGGACAGGGAGTCGCTAAGCGAGCAGTACTTC. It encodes CSVGRDRESLSEQYF.

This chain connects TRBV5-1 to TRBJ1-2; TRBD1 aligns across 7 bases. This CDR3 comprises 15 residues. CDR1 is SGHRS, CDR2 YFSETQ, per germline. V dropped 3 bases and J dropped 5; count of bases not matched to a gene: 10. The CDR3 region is CASSWTGTEGYGYTF. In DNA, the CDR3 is TGCGCCAGCAGCTGGACCGGGACAGAGGGGTATGGCTACACCTTC.

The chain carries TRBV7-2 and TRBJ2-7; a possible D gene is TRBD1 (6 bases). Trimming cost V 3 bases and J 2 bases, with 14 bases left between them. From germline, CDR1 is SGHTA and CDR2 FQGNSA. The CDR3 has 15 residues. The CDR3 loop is CASSFMTGLTYEQYF. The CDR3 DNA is TGTGCCAGCAGCTTCATGACAGGTCTAACCTACGAGCAGTACTTC.

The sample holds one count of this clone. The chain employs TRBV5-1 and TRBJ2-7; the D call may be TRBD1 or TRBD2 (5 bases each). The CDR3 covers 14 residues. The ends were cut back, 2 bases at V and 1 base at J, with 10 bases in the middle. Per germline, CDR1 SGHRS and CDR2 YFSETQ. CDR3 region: CASSLLGDSYEQYF. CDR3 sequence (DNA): TGCGCCAGCAGCTTATTGGGGGATTCCTACGAGCAGTACTTC.